A selection of T cell receptor beta chains follows, all from one sample in a study of regulatory T cells in long-lasting Graves disease. TCRdb re-analysed the multiplex PCR reads in MiXCR, keeping a single row per CDR3 protein. The data contain approximately 350,000 distinct CDR3 sequences, roughly 12% of them seen just once; the ten biggest clones take up approximately 20%. The same sample was also studied in work on T cells in Graves' hyperthyroidism and ophthalmopathy.

The material sequenced was peripheral blood mononuclear cells (PBMCs), taken at new diagnosis, from a patient treated with antithyroid drugs. The receptors here all came from a woman under 30 with Graves disease. The CDR3 runs from the conserved cysteine through the conserved F or W. The D gene is left open where the match is weak. Expanded clones are given a class, and other clones once, few, many or no size at all.

CDR3 protein	CDR3 DNA	clone size	V gene	J gene	D gene
CASRRARNTQYF	TGTGCCAGCAGAAGGGCCCGGAATACGCAGTATTTT	many	TRBV2	TRBJ2-3	NA
CASTGWDFTYEQYF	TGTGCCAGCACCGGGTGGGACTTCACCTACGAGCAGTACTTC	many	TRBV28	TRBJ2-7	NA
CASSQGSGLAGAVEQFF	TGTGCCAGCAGCCAAGGTTCGGGACTAGCGGGAGCGGTTGAGCAGTTCTTC	NA	TRBV14	TRBJ2-1	TRBD2
CASSSPNRLAGSFYNSPLHF	TGTGCCAGCAGCAGCCCTAATCGTTTGGCGGGGTCCTTCTATAATTCACCCCTCCACTTT	many	TRBV28	TRBJ1-6	NA
CASGRSGRSYEQYF	TGTGCCAGCGGTCGTAGCGGGAGGTCTTACGAGCAGTACTTC	many	TRBV6-1	TRBJ2-7	TRBD2
CASRWTTHYEQYF	TGTGCCAGCAGATGGACTACCCATTACGAGCAGTACTTC	few	TRBV2	TRBJ2-7	NA
CASSLVRWLQLYSNQPQHF	TGCGCCAGCAGCTTGGTCCGGTGGTTACAGCTGTATAGCAATCAGCCCCAGCATTTT	NA	TRBV5-1	TRBJ1-5	NA
CASSSGPITDTQYF	TGTGCCAGCAGTTCCGGGCCGATCACAGATACGCAGTATTTT	many	TRBV6-5	TRBJ2-3	NA
CASSLWTGNSPLHF	TGTGCCAGCAGCCTATGGACAGGAAATTCACCCCTCCACTTT	many	TRBV3-1	TRBJ1-6	TRBD1
CASRTPPDEQYF	TGTGCCAGCAGAACTCCCCCGGACGAGCAGTACTTC	few	TRBV6-1	TRBJ2-7	NA
CSAGDFSTYNEQFF	TGCAGTGCGGGGGACTTCTCAACCTACAATGAGCAGTTCTTC	few	TRBV20-1	TRBJ2-1	NA
CASSNEAGAEQFF	TGCGCCAGCAGCAACGAAGCGGGGGCAGAGCAGTTCTTC	NA	TRBV5-1	TRBJ2-1	TRBD2
CATSVAGARSGQFF	TGTGCCACCAGTGTTGCGGGGGCGCGGAGCGGGCAGTTCTTC	NA	TRBV24-1	TRBJ2-1	NA
CSAEVRGSQELSSYNEQFF	TGCAGTGCGGAAGTACGGGGCTCTCAGGAATTAAGCTCCTACAATGAGCAGTTCTTC	few	TRBV20-1	TRBJ2-1	NA
CASSEIAGFTGELFF	TGTGCCAGCAGTGAAATAGCGGGATTCACCGGGGAGCTGTTTTTT	few	TRBV25-1	TRBJ2-2	TRBD2
CASSPLAGYGYTF	TGTGCCAGCAGCCCCCTGGCTGGCTATGGCTACACCTTC	many	TRBV3-1	TRBJ1-2	NA
CASSLEKGNRASEAFF	TGTGCCAGCAGTTTAGAGAAGGGGAACAGGGCCTCTGAAGCTTTCTTT	many	TRBV12-3/TRBV12-4	TRBJ1-1	NA
CASSQDSYGTAIVDEQFF	TGCGCCAGCAGCCAAGATAGCTACGGGACAGCGATTGTCGATGAGCAGTTCTTC	many	TRBV4-3	TRBJ2-1	TRBD1
CSARGRAEWDSPLHF	TGCAGTGCTAGGGGCCGGGCCGAGTGGGATTCACCCCTCCACTTT	NA	TRBV20-1	TRBJ1-6	NA
CASSPPNGWDEKLFF	TGTGCCAGCTCACCACCTAATGGTTGGGATGAAAAACTGTTTTTT	many	TRBV18	TRBJ1-4	NA
CASSSLAGGPSDTQYF	TGTGCCAGCAGCTCCCTAGCGGGGGGGCCCTCAGATACGCAGTATTTT	many	TRBV7-9	TRBJ2-3	TRBD2
CASSPRYLAGGPRLYNEQFF	TGTGCCAGCAGCCCAAGGTATCTAGCGGGAGGACCGAGATTGTACAATGAGCAGTTCTTC	many	TRBV28	TRBJ2-1	TRBD2
CSASTGSYNEQFF	TGCAGTGCTAGCACGGGTTCCTACAATGAGCAGTTCTTC	many	TRBV20-1	TRBJ2-1	NA
CASSRDRGRTDTQYF	TGTGCCAGCAGCCGGGACAGGGGGCGAACAGATACGCAGTATTTT	many	TRBV27	TRBJ2-3	TRBD1
CASSQGIAGGGYTF	TGTGCCAGCAGCCAGGGGATAGCTGGAGGTGGCTACACCTTC	many	TRBV2	TRBJ1-2	NA
CSAWLNTEAFF	TGCAGTGCTTGGTTGAACACTGAAGCTTTCTTT	many	TRBV20-1	TRBJ1-1	NA
CASSPGTYVNQPQHF	TGTGCCTCCAGCCCCGGGACTTATGTCAATCAGCCCCAGCATTTT	NA	TRBV10-3	TRBJ1-5	NA
CASSQGVGVIQYF	TGTGCCAGCAGCCAGGGAGTGGGGGTCATTCAGTACTTC	NA	TRBV5-4	TRBJ2-4	NA
CATRGRGSYNEQFF	TGTGCCACCAGGGGGCGGGGGAGTTACAATGAGCAGTTCTTC	few	TRBV12-3/TRBV12-4	TRBJ2-1	NA
CASSPAGAGYNEQFF	TGTGCCAGCAGCCCAGCGGGGGCGGGCTACAATGAGCAGTTCTTC	many	TRBV13	TRBJ2-1	TRBD2
CSARDWTETGIQYF	TGCAGTGCTAGAGATTGGACAGAAACCGGCATTCAGTACTTC	NA	TRBV20-1	TRBJ2-4	NA
CASSLLTGTTYTGELFF	TGTGCCAGCAGTTTATTAACCGGGACTACCTACACCGGGGAGCTGTTTTTT	many	TRBV27	TRBJ2-2	TRBD2
CASSYSGSGKYGYTF	TGTGCCAGCAGTTACTCTGGATCTGGGAAATATGGCTACACCTTC	many	TRBV6-5	TRBJ1-2	NA
CASSEADGGAPEQFF	TGTGCCAGCAGTGAAGCTGACGGGGGGGCCCCTGAGCAGTTCTTC	many	TRBV2	TRBJ2-1	TRBD2
CASSLGEGYQPQHF	TGTGCCAGCAGCCTAGGGGAGGGATATCAGCCCCAGCATTTT	many	TRBV2	TRBJ1-5	NA
CASSLTGTGSNEQFF	TGTGCCAGCAGCCTGACCGGGACAGGGAGCAATGAGCAGTTCTTC	many	TRBV12-3/TRBV12-4	TRBJ2-1	TRBD1
CASKQGEGTDTQYF	TGTGCCAGCAAACAGGGGGAGGGCACAGATACGCAGTATTTT	few	TRBV2	TRBJ2-3	TRBD1
CASSWRSTGSEAFF	TGTGCCAGCAGTTGGAGGAGTACAGGGTCTGAAGCTTTCTTT	many	TRBV28	TRBJ1-1	NA
CASSYLSGAMNTGELFF	TGTGCCAGCAGCTACCTTTCAGGCGCTATGAACACCGGGGAGCTGTTTTTT	few	TRBV11-2	TRBJ2-2	NA
CASSQAPPRTALNTGELFF	TGCGCCAGCAGCCAGGCTCCTCCAAGGACTGCACTTAACACCGGGGAGCTGTTTTTT	many	TRBV4-3	TRBJ2-2	NA
CASSRSGTSGPEGEQFF	TGTGCCAGCAGCCGGTCCGGGACTAGCGGCCCCGAGGGTGAGCAGTTCTTC	NA	TRBV7-3	TRBJ2-1	TRBD2
CAAARSGTTDTQYF	TGTGCCGCCGCACGTAGCGGCACCACAGATACGCAGTATTTT	NA	TRBV12-3/TRBV12-4	TRBJ2-3	NA